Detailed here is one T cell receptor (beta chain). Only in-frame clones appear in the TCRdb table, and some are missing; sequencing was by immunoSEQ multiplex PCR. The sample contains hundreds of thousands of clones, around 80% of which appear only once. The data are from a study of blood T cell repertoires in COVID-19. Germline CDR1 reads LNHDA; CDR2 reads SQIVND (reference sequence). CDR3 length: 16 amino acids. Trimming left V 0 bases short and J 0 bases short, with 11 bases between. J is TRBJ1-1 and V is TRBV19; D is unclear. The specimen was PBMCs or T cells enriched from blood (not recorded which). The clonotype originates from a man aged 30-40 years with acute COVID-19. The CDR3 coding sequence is TGTGCCAGTAGTATAGATATTGAGGGTATGAACACTGAAGCTTTCTTT. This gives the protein CASSIDIEGMNTEAFF.